This TCR beta chain was sequenced in a study of cytomegalovirus exposure and HLA in healthy donors. This CDR3 region has 13 residues. Germline V gene data show CDR1 as SNHLY and CDR2 as FYNNEI. V lost 9 bases to trimming and J lost 0 bases, with 11 bases between them. Assay used: immunoSEQ multiplex PCR; TCRdb lists only in-frame clones, some missing. The sample shows 90,000 to 150,000 clones, roughly 90% of them seen only once. This TCR was sampled from a woman between 18 and 29 years old in good health and CMV-seropositive. Sequences were obtained from PBMCs. This chain links TRBV2 with TRBJ2-5; D is unresolved. DNA of the CDR3: TGTGCCAGACAGAGCTCGTACCAAGAGACCCAGTACTTC. It is translated as CARQSSYQETQYF.